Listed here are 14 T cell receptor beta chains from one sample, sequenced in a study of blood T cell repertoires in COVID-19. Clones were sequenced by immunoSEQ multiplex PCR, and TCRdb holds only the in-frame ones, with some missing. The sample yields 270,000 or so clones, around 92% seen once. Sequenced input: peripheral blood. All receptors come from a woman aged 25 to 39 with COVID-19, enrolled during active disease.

The CDR3 sequence is CASAGGLSYEQYF. CDR3 coding DNA: TGTGCCAGCGCGGGGGGGCTCTCCTACGAGCAGTACTTC. V and J are TRBV7-2 and TRBJ2-7; 9 positions match TRBD2. With V trimmed by 8 bases and J by 0 bases, 2 bases remained unmatched. The germline V gene has CDR1 SGHTA and CDR2 FQGNSA. The CDR3 has 13 amino acids.

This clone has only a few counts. As DNA, the CDR3 is TGTGCCAGCAGCTTAGAGAGGGCTAGCGGCGACACCGGGGAGCTGTTTTTT. Encoded protein: CASSLERASGDTGELFF. The chain carries TRBV7-9 and TRBJ2-2; TRBD2 aligns across 7 bases. V shed 1 base and J 3 bases; nucleotides not matched to a gene: 8. This CDR3 has 17 amino acids. Per the germline V gene, CDR1 is SEHNR and CDR2 is FQNEAQ (reference sequence).

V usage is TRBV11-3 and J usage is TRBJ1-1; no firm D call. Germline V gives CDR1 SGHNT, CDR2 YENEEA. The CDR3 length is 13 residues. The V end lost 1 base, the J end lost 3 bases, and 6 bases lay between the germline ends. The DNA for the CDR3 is TGTGCCAGCAGCTTAGCTGAGGACACTGAAGCTTTCTTT. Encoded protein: CASSLAEDTEAFF.

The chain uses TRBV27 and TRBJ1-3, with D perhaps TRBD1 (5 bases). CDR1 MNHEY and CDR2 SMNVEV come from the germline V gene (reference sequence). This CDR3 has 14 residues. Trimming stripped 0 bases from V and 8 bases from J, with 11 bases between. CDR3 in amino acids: CASSLSATGDTIYF. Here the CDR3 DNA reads TGTGCCAGCAGTTTATCGGCTACAGGCGACACCATATATTTT.

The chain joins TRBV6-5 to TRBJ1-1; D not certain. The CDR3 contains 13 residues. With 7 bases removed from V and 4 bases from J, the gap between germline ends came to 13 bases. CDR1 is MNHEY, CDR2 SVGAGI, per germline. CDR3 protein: CASTRGGGTEAFF. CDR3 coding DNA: TGTGCCAGCACCCGGGGAGGAGGCACTGAAGCTTTCTTT.

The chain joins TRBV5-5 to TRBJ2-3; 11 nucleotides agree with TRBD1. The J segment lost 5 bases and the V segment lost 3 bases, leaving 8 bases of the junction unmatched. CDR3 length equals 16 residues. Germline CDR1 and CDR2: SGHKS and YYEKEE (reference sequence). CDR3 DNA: TGTGCCAGCAGCTCCCCCTTGGGACAGGGGGGAGATACGCAGTATTTT. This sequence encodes CASSSPLGQGGDTQYF.

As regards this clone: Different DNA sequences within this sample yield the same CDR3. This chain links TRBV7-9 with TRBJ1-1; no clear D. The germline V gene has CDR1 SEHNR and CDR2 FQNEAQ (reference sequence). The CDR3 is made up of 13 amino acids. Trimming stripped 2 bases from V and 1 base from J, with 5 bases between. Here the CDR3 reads CASSLTGNTEAFF. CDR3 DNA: TGTGCCAGCAGCTTAACGGGGAACACTGAAGCTTTCTTT.

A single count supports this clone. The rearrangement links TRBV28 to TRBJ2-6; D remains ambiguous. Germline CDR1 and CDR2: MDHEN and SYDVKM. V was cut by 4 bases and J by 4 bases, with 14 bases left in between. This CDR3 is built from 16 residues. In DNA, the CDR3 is TGTGCCAGCAGTTCACCTTCAGGTTTCGGGGCCAACGTCCTGACTTTC. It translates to CASSSPSGFGANVLTF.

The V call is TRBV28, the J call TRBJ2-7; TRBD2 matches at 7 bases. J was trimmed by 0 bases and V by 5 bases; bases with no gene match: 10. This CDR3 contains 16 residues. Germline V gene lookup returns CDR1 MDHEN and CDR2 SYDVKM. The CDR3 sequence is CASSPLGEGTSYEQYF. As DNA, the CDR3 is TGTGCCAGCAGTCCTCTAGGGGAGGGGACCTCCTACGAGCAGTACTTC.

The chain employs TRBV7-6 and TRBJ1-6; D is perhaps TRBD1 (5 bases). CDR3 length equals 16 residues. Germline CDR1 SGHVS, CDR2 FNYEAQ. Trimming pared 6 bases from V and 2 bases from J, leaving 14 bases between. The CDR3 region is CASSLSGGPYNSPLHF. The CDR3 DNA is TGTGCCAGCAGTTTGTCGGGGGGTCCCTATAATTCACCCCTCCACTTT.

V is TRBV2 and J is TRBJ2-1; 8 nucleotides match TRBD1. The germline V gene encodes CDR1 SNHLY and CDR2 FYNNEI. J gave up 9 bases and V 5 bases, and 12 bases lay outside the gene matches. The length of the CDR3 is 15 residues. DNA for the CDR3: TGTGCCAGCAGTCCCACAGGGGGTTCGCCCAGTGAGCAGTTCTTC. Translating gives CASSPTGGSPSEQFF.

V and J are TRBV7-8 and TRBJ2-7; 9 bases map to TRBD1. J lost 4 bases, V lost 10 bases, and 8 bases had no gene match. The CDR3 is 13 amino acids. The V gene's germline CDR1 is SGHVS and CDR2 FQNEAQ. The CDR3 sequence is CATGQGKYYEQYF. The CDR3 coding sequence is TGTGCCACCGGACAGGGGAAGTATTACGAGCAGTACTTC. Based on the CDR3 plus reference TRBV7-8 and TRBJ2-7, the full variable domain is GAGVSQSPRYKVAKRGQDVALRCDPISGHVSLFWYQQALGQGPEFLTYFQNEAQLDKSGLPSDRFFAERPEGSVSTLKIQRTQQEDSAVYLCATGQGKYYEQYFGPGTRLTVT.

CDR3 in DNA: TGTGCCAGCGCTCGAGGAGGGTATAAGACCTTC. It yields the protein CASARGGYKTF. The J gene is TRBJ1-2, the V gene TRBV2, with D unclear. The CDR3 spans 11 residues. CDR1 SNHLY and CDR2 FYNNEI come from the germline V gene. V was cut by 8 bases and J by 14 bases, with 18 bases left in between. Full variable domain (missing parts from reference TRBV2 and TRBJ1-2): EPEVTQTPSHQVTQMGQEVILRCVPISNHLYFYWYRQILGQKVEFLVSFYNNEISEKSEIFDDQFSVERPDGSNFTLKIRSTKLEDSAMYFCASARGGYKTFGSGTRLTVV.

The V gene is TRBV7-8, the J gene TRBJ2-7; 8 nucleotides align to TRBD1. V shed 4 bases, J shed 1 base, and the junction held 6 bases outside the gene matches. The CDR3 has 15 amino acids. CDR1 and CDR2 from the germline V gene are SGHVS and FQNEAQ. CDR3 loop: CASSSPRTGSYEQYF. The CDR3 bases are TGTGCCAGCAGCTCACCCCGGACAGGGTCCTACGAGCAGTACTTC.